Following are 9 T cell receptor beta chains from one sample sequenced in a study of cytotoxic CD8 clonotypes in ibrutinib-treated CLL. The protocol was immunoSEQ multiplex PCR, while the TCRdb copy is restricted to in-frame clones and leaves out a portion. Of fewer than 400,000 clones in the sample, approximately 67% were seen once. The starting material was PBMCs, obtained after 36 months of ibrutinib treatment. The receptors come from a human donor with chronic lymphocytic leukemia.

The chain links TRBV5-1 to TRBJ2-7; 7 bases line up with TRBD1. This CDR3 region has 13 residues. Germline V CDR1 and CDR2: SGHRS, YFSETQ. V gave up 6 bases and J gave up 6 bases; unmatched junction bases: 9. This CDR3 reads CASNTGTEVEQYF. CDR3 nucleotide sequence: TGCGCCAGCAACACCGGGACAGAAGTCGAGCAGTACTTC.

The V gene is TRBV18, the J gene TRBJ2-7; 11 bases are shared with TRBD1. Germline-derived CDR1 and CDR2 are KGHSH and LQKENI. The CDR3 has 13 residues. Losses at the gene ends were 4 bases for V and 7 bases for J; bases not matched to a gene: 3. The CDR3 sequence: CASSLDRGLEQYF. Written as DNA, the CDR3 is TGTGCCAGCTCACTGGACAGGGGGCTTGAGCAGTACTTC.

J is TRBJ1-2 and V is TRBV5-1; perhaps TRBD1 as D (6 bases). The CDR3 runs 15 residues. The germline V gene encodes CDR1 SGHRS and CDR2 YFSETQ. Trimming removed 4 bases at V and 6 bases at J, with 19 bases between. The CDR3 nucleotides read TGCGCCAGCAGCCTAAGGGGAGGGGGTACAGATGGCTACACCTTC. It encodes CASSLRGGGTDGYTF.

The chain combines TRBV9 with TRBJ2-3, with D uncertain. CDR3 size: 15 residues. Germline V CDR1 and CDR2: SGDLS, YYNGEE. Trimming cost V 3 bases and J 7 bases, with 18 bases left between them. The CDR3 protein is CASSASSASSYTQYF. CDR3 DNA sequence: TGTGCCAGCAGCGCCTCGTCTGCTTCTTCGTATACGCAGTATTTT.

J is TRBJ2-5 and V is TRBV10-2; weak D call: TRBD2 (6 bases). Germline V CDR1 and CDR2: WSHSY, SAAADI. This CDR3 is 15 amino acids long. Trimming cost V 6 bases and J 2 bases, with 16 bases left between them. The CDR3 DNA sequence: TGCGCCAGCAGCATAGGGGCGGGGATACAAGAGACCCAGTACTTC. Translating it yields CASSIGAGIQETQYF.

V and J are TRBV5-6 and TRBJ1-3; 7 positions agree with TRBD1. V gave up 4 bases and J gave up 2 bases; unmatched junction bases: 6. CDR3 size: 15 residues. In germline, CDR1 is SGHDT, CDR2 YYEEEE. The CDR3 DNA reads TGTGCCAGCAGCCTCTCCGACAGGGCTGGAAACACCATATATTTT. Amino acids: CASSLSDRAGNTIYF.

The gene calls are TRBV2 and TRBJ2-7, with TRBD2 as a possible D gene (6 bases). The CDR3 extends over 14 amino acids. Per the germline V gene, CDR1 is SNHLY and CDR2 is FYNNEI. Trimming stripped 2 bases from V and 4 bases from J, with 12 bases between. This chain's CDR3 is CASSELGGGYEQYF. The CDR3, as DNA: TGTGCCAGCAGTGAATTGGGAGGAGGGTACGAGCAGTACTTC. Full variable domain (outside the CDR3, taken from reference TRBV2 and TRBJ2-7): EPEVTQTPSHQVTQMGQEVILRCVPISNHLYFYWYRQILGQKVEFLVSFYNNEISEKSEIFDDQFSVERPDGSNFTLKIRSTKLEDSAMYFCASSELGGGYEQYFGPGTRLTVT.

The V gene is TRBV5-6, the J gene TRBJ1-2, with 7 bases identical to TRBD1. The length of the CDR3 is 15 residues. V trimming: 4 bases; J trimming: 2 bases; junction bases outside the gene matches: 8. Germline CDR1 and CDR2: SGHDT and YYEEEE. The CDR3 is CASSLGQTTNYGYTF. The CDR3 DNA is TGTGCCAGCAGCCTGGGACAGACGACGAACTATGGCTACACCTTC.

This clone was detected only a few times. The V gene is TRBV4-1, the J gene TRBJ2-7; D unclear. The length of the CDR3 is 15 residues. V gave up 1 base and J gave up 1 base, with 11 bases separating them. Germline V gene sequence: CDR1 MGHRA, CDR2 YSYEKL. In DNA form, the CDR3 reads TGCGCCAGCAGCCAAGTCGGCCGTGCATCCTACGAGCAGTACTTC. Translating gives CASSQVGRASYEQYF.